Each of the 18 T cell receptor beta chains below was sequenced from the same sample in a study of shared clonotypes between healthy human individuals. TCRdb keeps only in-frame clones here, not all; method: immunoSEQ multiplex PCR. The table lists about 980,000 clones, less than 85% of them singletons. What was sequenced was memory CD4+ T cells sorted from blood. Sample subset: CD45RA-negative fraction. The receptors were gathered from a man younger than 35 in good health.

The chain is built from TRBV7-2 and TRBJ2-1; D tentatively reads TRBD1 or TRBD2 (5 bases each). Trimming took 5 bases from V and 7 from J, leaving 21 bases between them. Per the germline V gene, CDR1 is SGHTA and CDR2 is FQGNSA. The CDR3 has 16 amino acids. CDR3 residues: CASSPTPGASGNEQFF. The DNA of the CDR3 is TGTGCCAGCAGCCCAACCCCCGGGGCCAGTGGGAATGAGCAGTTCTTC.

This chain connects TRBV11-3 to TRBJ2-2; the D call may be TRBD1 or TRBD2 (6 bases each). V dropped 5 bases and J dropped 6 bases, with 22 bases sitting between them. The germline CDR1 and CDR2 sequences are SGHNT and YENEEA. The CDR3 length is 17 residues. The CDR3 region is CASSPGVGARDAGELFF. CDR3 nucleotides: TGTGCCAGCAGCCCAGGGGTGGGGGCGCGGGACGCCGGGGAGCTGTTTTTT.

The genes are TRBV4-3 and TRBJ2-7, with 8 positions matching TRBD2. The J segment lost 3 bases and the V segment lost 1 base, leaving 8 bases of the junction unmatched. From germline, CDR1 is LGHNA and CDR2 YSLEER. The CDR3 is made up of 16 amino acids. The CDR3 reads CASSQAASGPYYEQYF. Here the CDR3 DNA reads TGCGCCAGCAGCCAAGCCGCTAGCGGGCCTTACTACGAGCAGTACTTC.

The chain employs TRBV9 and TRBJ1-4; no reliable D call. The V and J ends lost 3 bases and 7 bases respectively, with 16 bases between them. The germline V gene has CDR1 SGDLS and CDR2 YYNGEE. The length of the CDR3 is 15 residues. CDR3 loop: CASSAHPGSGEKLFF. The CDR3 nucleotides are TGTGCCAGCAGCGCCCACCCGGGTTCGGGTGAAAAACTGTTTTTT.

The chain joins TRBV5-4 to TRBJ2-3; maybe TRBD2 (6 bases). Looked up from germline, CDR1 is SGHNT and CDR2 is YYREEE (reference sequence). This CDR3 has 15 residues. The V end lost 3 bases, the J end lost 2 bases, and 13 bases lay between the germline ends. The DNA for the CDR3 is TGTGCCAGCAGCTGGGACTTCCCCGTCACAGATACGCAGTATTTT. Translated: CASSWDFPVTDTQYF. Full variable domain (remainder filled in from reference TRBV5-4 and TRBJ2-3): ETGVTQSPTHLIKTRGQQVTLRCSSQSGHNTVSWYQQALGQGPQFIFQYYREEENGRGNFPPRFSGLQFPNYSSELNVNALELDDSALYLCASSWDFPVTDTQYFGPGTRLTVL.

The chain combines TRBV10-2 with TRBJ2-3, with D possibly TRBD2 on 6 matching bases. The V end lost 4 bases, the J end lost 1 base, and 9 bases lay between the germline ends. The CDR3 length is 14 residues. Looked up from germline, CDR1 is WSHSY and CDR2 is SAAADI. The CDR3 DNA sequence: TGCGCCAGCAGTGTTAGCGGCCGCACAGATACGCAGTATTTT. Translated, it gives CASSVSGRTDTQYF.

This clone has just one count. The chain combines TRBV5-6 with TRBJ1-4, with D possibly matching TRBD1 (6 bases). This CDR3 region has 14 residues. Per the germline V gene, CDR1 is SGHDT and CDR2 is YYEEEE. With 0 bases removed from V and 7 bases from J, the gap between germline ends came to 10 bases. The CDR3 DNA reads as TGTGCCAGCAGCTTGGGGCAGGGGCGTGAAAAACTGTTTTTT. Amino acid sequence: CASSLGQGREKLFF.

The chain joins TRBV6-4 to TRBJ1-4, with D perhaps TRBD1 (6 bases). The V end lost 11 bases, the J end lost 4 bases, and 17 bases lay between the germline ends. Germline CDR1 reads MRHNA; CDR2 reads SNTAGT. This CDR3 spans 14 amino acids. CDR3 bases: TGTGCCGGAGAGAACAGGGAGGGTAATGAAAAACTGTTTTTT. Amino acids: CAGENREGNEKLFF.

The V gene is TRBV6-5, the J gene TRBJ1-1; 8 bases are a match to TRBD1. The CDR3 consists of 14 residues. Germline CDR1 is MNHEY and CDR2 is SVGAGI. V was clipped by 5 bases and J by 0 bases; unmatched bases: 2. The chain's CDR3 is CASSQGQVNTEAFF. Here the CDR3 DNA reads TGTGCCAGCAGTCAGGGACAGGTGAACACTGAAGCTTTCTTT.

V is TRBV5-6 and J is TRBJ1-2; 9 bases are a match to TRBD1. Germline CDR1 is SGHDT and CDR2 is YYEEEE. The CDR3 has 15 amino acids. With V trimmed by 4 bases and J by 4 bases, 8 bases remained unmatched. The CDR3 spells CASSPSQGAGYGYTF. Written as DNA, the CDR3 is TGTGCCAGCAGCCCATCACAGGGGGCTGGCTATGGCTACACCTTC.

This clone was found a few times. The same CDR3 arises from other DNA sequences in this sample as well. J is TRBJ2-3 and V is TRBV5-4; D not resolved. The CDR3 spans 13 residues. The germline gives CDR1 SGHNT, CDR2 YYREEE (reference sequence). The germline V and J ends were trimmed by 1 base and 2 bases, with 5 bases remaining between them. CDR3 residues: CASSLPHTDTQYF. In DNA, the CDR3 is TGTGCCAGCAGCTTGCCCCACACAGATACGCAGTATTTT.

The gene calls are TRBV7-8 and TRBJ2-3; 10 nucleotides line up with TRBD2. V was pared by 2 bases and J by 3 bases, with 8 bases of the junction left unmatched. The CDR3 length is 17 residues. CDR1 is SGHVS, CDR2 FQNEAQ, per germline. The CDR3 region has the DNA TGTGCCAGCAGCTTAAGAAGCGGGAGGGCCAGGACAGATACGCAGTATTTT. The encoded protein is CASSLRSGRARTDTQYF.

This chain uses TRBV7-2 with TRBJ2-3; D is ambiguous. V lost 5 bases, J lost 5 bases, and 11 bases lay in between. This CDR3 has 13 amino acids. Germline assignment: CDR1 SGHTA and CDR2 FQGNSA. The CDR3, as DNA: TGTGCCAGCAGCCCCCCCTTGCTAGATACGCAGTATTTT. Its protein is CASSPPLLDTQYF.

V is TRBV2 and J is TRBJ2-7, with a tentative D call TRBD1 (7 bases). Trimming left V 4 bases short and J 7 bases short, with 14 bases between. The CDR3 extends over 13 amino acids. Germline lookup yields CDR1 SNHLY and CDR2 FYNNEI. CDR3 protein: CASSVTGAGEQYF. CDR3 DNA: TGTGCCAGCAGTGTAACAGGGGCGGGGGAGCAGTACTTC.

This sequence joins TRBV11-3 and TRBJ2-3; a possible D gene is TRBD2 (5 bases). Per germline, CDR1 SGHNT and CDR2 YENEEA. V lost 5 bases to trimming and J lost 6 bases, with 15 bases between them. The CDR3 extends over 14 amino acids. The CDR3 DNA is TGTGCCAGCAGCCCAGACCCCCGAGGGGATACGCAGTATTTT. It specifies CASSPDPRGDTQYF.

The chain has TRBV7-8 and TRBJ2-7; weak D call: TRBD2 (6 bases). V was cut by 1 base and J by 1 base, with 11 bases left in between. Germline-derived CDR1 and CDR2 are SGHVS and FQNEAQ. The CDR3 totals 15 residues. DNA of the CDR3: TGTGCCAGCAGCTTAGTCTTGCGGGGATCCTACGAGCAGTACTTC. This encodes CASSLVLRGSYEQYF.

The V and J genes are TRBV28 and TRBJ2-1, with TRBD2 identical over 9 bases. The CDR3 has 14 residues. Germline V gene lookup returns CDR1 MDHEN and CDR2 SYDVKM. V trimming: 2 bases; J trimming: 11 bases; junction bases outside the gene matches: 7. CDR3 nucleotides: TGTGCCAGCAGTTTAAGGGCTAGCGGGGCCCAGCAGTTCTTC. The encoded protein is CASSLRASGAQQFF.

This clone has more than one count but fewer than ten. This sequence joins TRBV7-2 and TRBJ2-2; 10 bases are a match to TRBD2. This CDR3 comprises 16 residues. Germline V gene lookup returns CDR1 SGHTA and CDR2 FQGNSA. The V segment lost 9 bases and the J segment 6 bases; nucleotides outside the gene matches: 13. DNA for the CDR3: TGTGCCAGTACGCTACTAGCGGGAATTTTGGCCGGGGAGCTGTTTTTT. This translates into CASTLLAGILAGELFF. Together with reference TRBV7-2 and TRBJ2-2, the CDR3 gives the full variable domain: GAGVSQSPSNKVTEKGKDVELRCDPISGHTALYWYRQSLGQGLEFLIYFQGNSAPDKSGLPSDRFSAERTGGSVSTLTIQRTQQEDSAVYLCASTLLAGILAGELFFGEGSRLTVL.